This T cell receptor (beta chain) was profiled in a study of shared clonotypes between healthy human individuals. Data came from immunoSEQ multiplex PCR; TCRdb stores just in-frame clones and leaves some out. The sample shows around 980,000 clones, approximately 80% of them seen only once. The CDR3 covers 14 residues. CDR1 is LNHDA, CDR2 SQIVND, per germline (reference sequence). J gave up 1 base and V 3 bases, and 2 bases lay outside the gene matches. The gene calls are TRBV19 and TRBJ1-1, with 7 bases fitting TRBD1. The sample comprised memory CD4+ T cells from PBMCs. Subset indicated: CD45RA-negative fraction. This sequence originates from a man between 18 and 35 years old in good health. Some clones in this sample may be carry-over from other donors' samples. The CDR3 spells CASSIDRENTEAFF. The CDR3 DNA follows: TGTGCCAGTAGTATCGACAGGGAGAACACTGAAGCTTTCTTT.